This entry lists 22 T cell receptor beta chains sequenced from one sample in a study of cytotoxic CD8 clonotypes in ibrutinib-treated CLL (dated by TCRdb to the early 2020s). The library was made by the immunoSEQ multiplex PCR assay. What TCRdb holds here is the immuneACCESS table cut down to in-frame rearrangements. Part of the clones is not present; checked against another copy, under half of the missing clones reflect an unresolved V gene, and the others are unexplained. The sample table shows about 160,000 clones, and roughly four fifths are seen once. The ten most abundant clones make up under 2.5% of the sample. The time point tag for this specimen amounts to: 12 months on ibrutinib. The sequencing here drew on PBMCs, taken after 12 months of ibrutinib treatment. The source of these receptors is a human donor with chronic lymphocytic leukemia.

The rearrangement links TRBV7-2 to TRBJ1-1, with TRBD1 identical over 7 bases. CDR1 and CDR2 (germline): SGHTA, FQGNSA. The CDR3 is made up of 15 amino acids. The V segment lost 4 bases and the J segment 6 bases; nucleotides outside the gene matches: 11. CDR3 loop: CASSYLEQGRPEAFF. CDR3 nucleotide sequence: TGTGCCAGCAGCTACCTTGAACAGGGGCGGCCTGAAGCTTTCTTT.

The CDR3 here is CASSEALRADNYGYTF. The CDR3 DNA reads TGTGCCAGCAGTGAAGCGCTTCGGGCGGACAACTATGGCTACACCTTC. The gene calls are TRBV2 and TRBJ1-2; no clear D gene. The CDR3 has 16 residues. Germline values: CDR1 SNHLY, CDR2 FYNNEI. The V and J ends lost 0 bases and 2 bases respectively, with 13 bases between them.

V is TRBV28 and J is TRBJ1-1, with TRBD1 matching 7 bases. The CDR3 is 14 residues long. The V segment lost 2 bases and the J segment 6 bases; nucleotides outside the gene matches: 6. CDR1 is MDHEN, CDR2 SYDVKM, per germline. The CDR3 region has the DNA TGTGCCAGCAGTTTAACAGGGGCTGTGGCTGAAGCTTTCTTT. It is translated as CASSLTGAVAEAFF.

The chain combines TRBV6-6 with TRBJ1-1, with D possibly matching TRBD1 (5 bases). Germline V gene sequence: CDR1 MNHNY, CDR2 SVGAGI (reference sequence). CDR3 length: 14 residues. V dropped 7 bases and J dropped 4 bases, with 16 bases sitting between them. The DNA of the CDR3 is TGTGCCAGCACCAAAGTGGGGGGAAGCACTGAAGCTTTCTTT. This encodes CASTKVGGSTEAFF.

This sequence joins TRBV7-2 and TRBJ2-5; no clear D gene. There are 11 residues in the CDR3. Germline-derived CDR1 and CDR2 are SGHTA and FQGNSA. V gave up 4 bases and J gave up 4 bases, with 4 bases separating them. The CDR3 sequence is CASSYGETQYF. Here the CDR3 DNA reads TGTGCCAGCAGCTATGGAGAGACCCAGTACTTC.

The chain couples TRBV12-1 to TRBJ1-1. TRBV12-1 is an annotated pseudogene. CDR3 length: 13 amino acids. CDR3: CASNEGMNTEAFF. The CDR3 DNA reads as TGTGCCAGCAATGAGGGGATGAACACTGAAGCTTTCTTT.

The V call is TRBV28, the J call TRBJ2-7; possibly TRBD2 for D (5 bases). This CDR3 spans 13 amino acids. Germline V gene data show CDR1 as MDHEN and CDR2 as SYDVKM. Trimming stripped 4 bases from V and 4 bases from J, with 11 bases between. The CDR3 bases are TGTGCCAGCAGTTCCGGGAACCTATACGAGCAGTACTTC. Translation: CASSSGNLYEQYF.

The rearrangement links TRBV7-8 to TRBJ2-7; D remains unclear. V lost 1 base and J 3 bases, leaving 13 bases between the germline ends. The length of the CDR3 is 15 residues. Looked up from germline, CDR1 is SGHVS and CDR2 is FQNEAQ. The CDR3 DNA reads TGTGCCAGCAGCTTAGGAGGTGGACGGAGCTACGAGCAGTACTTC. Translating gives CASSLGGGRSYEQYF.

As concerns this clone: The sample carries other DNA sequences with the same CDR3. The chain has TRBV7-2 and TRBJ2-7; D remains ambiguous. The germline CDR1 and CDR2 sequences are SGHTA and FQGNSA. The CDR3 sequence is 12 residues long. V was shortened by 1 base and J by 4 bases, with 5 bases between the two germline ends. In DNA form, the CDR3 reads TGTGCCAGCAGCTTAGTGGGTTACGAGCAGTACTTC. It translates to CASSLVGYEQYF.

This clone was counted between two and nine times. The chain recombines TRBV2 with TRBJ1-5, with 8 bases that match TRBD1. Germline assignment: CDR1 SNHLY and CDR2 FYNNEI. The V gene end was trimmed by 3 bases and the J gene end by 4 bases; junction bases not matched to a gene: 2. The CDR3 runs 14 residues. The CDR3 nucleotides read TGTGCCAGCAGTGACCGACAGGGGAATCAGCCCCAGCATTTT. Translating it yields CASSDRQGNQPQHF.

The chain combines TRBV15 with TRBJ2-7; 10 bases are a match to TRBD2. The CDR3 runs 15 residues. V lost 4 bases, J lost 3 bases, and 6 bases stayed unmatched. Germline CDR1 is LNHNV and CDR2 is YYDKDF (reference sequence). The CDR3 DNA reads TGTGCCACCAGCAACAGGACTAGCGGAAACTACGAGCAGTACTTC. It codes for CATSNRTSGNYEQYF.

The chain has TRBV29-1 and TRBJ1-1, with D unclear. Trimming pared 1 base from V and 8 bases from J, leaving 5 bases between. Germline CDR1 is SQVTM and CDR2 is ANQGSEA. This CDR3 is built from 10 residues. CDR3 region: CSVEGREAFF. The CDR3 bases are TGCAGCGTTGAAGGGCGGGAAGCTTTCTTT.

The J gene is TRBJ1-1, the V gene TRBV7-2; D gene unclear. The germline CDR1 and CDR2 sequences are SGHTA and FQGNSA. V lost 1 base and J 6 bases, leaving 12 bases between the germline ends. The CDR3 is 14 residues long. The CDR3 loop is CASSLEGIGAEAFF. The CDR3 DNA reads as TGTGCCAGCAGCTTAGAGGGAATTGGGGCTGAAGCTTTCTTT.

The chain is built from TRBV5-4 and TRBJ2-5; possibly TRBD2 for D (7 bases). This CDR3 is built from 17 residues. V lost 0 bases and J lost 3, with 18 bases in between. The germline CDR1 and CDR2 sequences are SGHNT and YYREEE (reference sequence). The CDR3 here is CASSLGGGGRGKETQYF. The CDR3 DNA sequence: TGTGCCAGCAGCTTGGGCGGGGGTGGCAGGGGAAAAGAGACCCAGTACTTC.

This chain links TRBV7-2 with TRBJ1-1, with a possible D match to TRBD1 (6 bases). Per germline, CDR1 SGHTA and CDR2 FQGNSA. The CDR3 has 13 residues. With 5 bases removed from V and 4 bases from J, the gap between germline ends came to 11 bases. The CDR3 loop is CASSPTGFTEAFF. For the CDR3, the DNA is TGTGCCAGCAGCCCAACAGGGTTCACTGAAGCTTTCTTT. Full variable domain (outside the CDR3, taken from reference TRBV7-2 and TRBJ1-1): GAGVSQSPSNKVTEKGKDVELRCDPISGHTALYWYRQSLGQGLEFLIYFQGNSAPDKSGLPSDRFSAERTGGSVSTLTIQRTQQEDSAVYLCASSPTGFTEAFFGQGTRLTVV.

The chain couples TRBV27 to TRBJ2-7; the D gene could be TRBD1 or TRBD2 (5 bases each). The germline V gene has CDR1 MNHEY and CDR2 SMNVEV (reference sequence). This CDR3 has 13 residues. The germline V and J ends were trimmed by 1 base and 5 bases, with 9 bases remaining between them. The CDR3 DNA follows: TGTGCCAGCAGTTTATACGGGGCTCACGAGCAGTACTTC. Protein sequence: CASSLYGAHEQYF.

The chain carries TRBV5-1 and TRBJ2-2; 14 nucleotides align to TRBD2. The V and J ends lost 1 base and 7 bases, in that order; junction bases with no gene match: 6. Germline CDR1 SGHRS, CDR2 YFSETQ. This CDR3 spans 17 amino acids. The CDR3 DNA reads as TGCGCCAGCAGCTTGAGGGGACTAGCGGGAGTTTTCGGGGAGCTGTTTTTT. Amino acid sequence: CASSLRGLAGVFGELFF.

The V gene is TRBV10-3, the J gene TRBJ2-2; the D gene is possibly TRBD1 (5 bases). There are 14 residues in the CDR3. The V gene's germline CDR1 is ENHRY and CDR2 SYGVKD. Trimming removed 4 bases from V and 2 bases from J, with 8 bases in between. The CDR3 nucleotides are TGTGCCATCAGTGTCAGGGCTAACACCGGGGAGCTGTTTTTT. Translated, it gives CAISVRANTGELFF.

The chain employs TRBV29-1 and TRBJ2-7; D gene ambiguous. Germline-derived CDR1 and CDR2 are SQVTM and ANQGSEA. The V and J ends lost 4 bases and 3 bases respectively, with 10 bases between them. The CDR3 extends over 12 amino acids. CDR3: CSVGQTFYEQYF. CDR3 in DNA: TGCAGCGTTGGCCAAACCTTCTACGAGCAGTACTTC.

The rearrangement links TRBV2 to TRBJ2-5; 12 bases fit TRBD2. The CDR3 length is 16 residues. V was clipped by 4 bases and J by 7 bases; unmatched bases: 10. Germline V gene sequence: CDR1 SNHLY, CDR2 FYNNEI. The CDR3: CASSVGLAGPPGTQYF. In DNA form, the CDR3 reads TGTGCCAGCAGTGTTGGACTAGCGGGACCTCCCGGGACCCAGTACTTC.

This clone was found a few times. The rearrangement joins TRBV6-1 to TRBJ1-1; D is possibly TRBD1 (5 bases). The V gene's germline CDR1 is MNHNS and CDR2 SASEGT. The CDR3 has 15 residues. The germline V and J ends were trimmed by 1 base and 0 bases, with 9 bases remaining between them. In nucleotides, the CDR3 is TGTGCCAGCAGTGAAGACAGGTTCATGAACACTGAAGCTTTCTTT. This translates into CASSEDRFMNTEAFF.

This chain links TRBV6-5 with TRBJ1-3, with D tentatively TRBD1 (5 bases). Germline CDR1 MNHEY, CDR2 SVGAGI. The CDR3 is 13 amino acids. Between the trimmed V and J ends, which lost 7 bases and 2 bases, there was a span of 9 bases. The CDR3 DNA reads as TGTGCCAGCACCTCGACAGCTGGAAACACCATATATTTT. Protein product: CASTSTAGNTIYF.